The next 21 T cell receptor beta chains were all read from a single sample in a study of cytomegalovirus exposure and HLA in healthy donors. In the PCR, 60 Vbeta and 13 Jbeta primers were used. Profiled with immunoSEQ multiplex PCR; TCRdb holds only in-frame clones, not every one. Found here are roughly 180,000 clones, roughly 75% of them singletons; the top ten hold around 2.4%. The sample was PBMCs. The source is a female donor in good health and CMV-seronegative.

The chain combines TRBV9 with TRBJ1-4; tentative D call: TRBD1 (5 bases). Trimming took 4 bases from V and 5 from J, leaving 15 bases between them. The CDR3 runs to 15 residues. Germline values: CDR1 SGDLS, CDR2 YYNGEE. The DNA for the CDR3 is TGTGCCAGCAGCCCCTCGACCAGGGTAAATGAAAAACTGTTTTTT. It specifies CASSPSTRVNEKLFF.

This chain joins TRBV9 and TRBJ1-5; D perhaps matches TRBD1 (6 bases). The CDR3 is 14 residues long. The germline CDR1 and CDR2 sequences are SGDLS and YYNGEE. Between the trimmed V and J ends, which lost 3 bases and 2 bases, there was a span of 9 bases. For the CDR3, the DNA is TGTGCCAGCAGCGCGGGACACGGCAATCAGCCCCAGCATTTT. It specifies CASSAGHGNQPQHF.

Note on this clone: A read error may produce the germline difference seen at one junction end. The chain's CDR3 is CAWRGASHEQYF. The CDR3 bases are TGTGCCTGGAGGGGGGCCTCCCACGAGCAGTACTTC. The genes are TRBV30 and TRBJ2-7; D is perhaps TRBD1 (6 bases). The germline V gene encodes CDR1 GTSNPN and CDR2 SVGIG (reference sequence). This CDR3 has 12 amino acids.

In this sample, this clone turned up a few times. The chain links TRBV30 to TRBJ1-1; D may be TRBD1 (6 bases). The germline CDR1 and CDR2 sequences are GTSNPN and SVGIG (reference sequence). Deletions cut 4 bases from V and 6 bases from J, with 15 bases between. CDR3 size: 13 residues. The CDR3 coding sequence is TGTGCCTGGAAAAGGTTACAGGGAGCTGAAGCTTTCTTT. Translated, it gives CAWKRLQGAEAFF.

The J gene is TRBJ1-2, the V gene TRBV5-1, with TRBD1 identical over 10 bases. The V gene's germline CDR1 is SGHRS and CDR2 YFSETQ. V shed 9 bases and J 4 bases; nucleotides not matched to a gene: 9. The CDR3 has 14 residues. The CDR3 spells CATSTGTGAYGYTF. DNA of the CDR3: TGCGCCACCTCAACCGGGACAGGGGCCTATGGCTACACCTTC.

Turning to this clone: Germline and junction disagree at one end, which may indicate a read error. This chain's CDR3 is CASSLAAGPGELFF. Here the CDR3 DNA reads TGTGCTAGCAGCTTAGCGGCAGGTCCCGGGGAGCTGTTTTTT. The chain links TRBV7-7 to TRBJ2-2; perhaps TRBD2 as D (6 bases). From germline, CDR1 is SSHAT and CDR2 FNYEAQ (reference sequence). The CDR3 consists of 14 residues.

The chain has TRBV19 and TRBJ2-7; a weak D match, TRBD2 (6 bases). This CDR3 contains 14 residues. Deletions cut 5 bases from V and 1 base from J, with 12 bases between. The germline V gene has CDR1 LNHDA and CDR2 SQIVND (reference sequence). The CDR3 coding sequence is TGTGCCAGTAGTTCCGGGACTGCATCCTACGAGCAGTACTTC. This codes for CASSSGTASYEQYF.

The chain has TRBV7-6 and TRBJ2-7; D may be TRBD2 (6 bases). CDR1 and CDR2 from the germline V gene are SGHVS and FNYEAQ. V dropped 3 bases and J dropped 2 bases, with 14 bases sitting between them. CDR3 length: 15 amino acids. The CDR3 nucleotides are TGTGCCAGCAGCTTGGCGGACCCGGGGGCCTACGAGCAGTACTTC. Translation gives CASSLADPGAYEQYF.

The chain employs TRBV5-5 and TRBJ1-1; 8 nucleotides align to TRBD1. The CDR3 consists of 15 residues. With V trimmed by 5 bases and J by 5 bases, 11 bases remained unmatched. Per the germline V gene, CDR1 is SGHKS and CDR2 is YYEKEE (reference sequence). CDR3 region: CASRPPGGWGTEAFF. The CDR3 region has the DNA TGTGCCAGCAGGCCTCCAGGGGGCTGGGGAACTGAAGCTTTCTTT.

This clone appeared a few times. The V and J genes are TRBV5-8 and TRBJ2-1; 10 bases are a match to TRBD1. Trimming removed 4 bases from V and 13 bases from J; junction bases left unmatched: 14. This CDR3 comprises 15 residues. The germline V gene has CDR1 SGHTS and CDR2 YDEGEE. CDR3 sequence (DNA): TGTGCCAGCAGCCCCTTAGGGGTGACAGGGGGCGAACAGTTCTTC. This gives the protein CASSPLGVTGGEQFF.

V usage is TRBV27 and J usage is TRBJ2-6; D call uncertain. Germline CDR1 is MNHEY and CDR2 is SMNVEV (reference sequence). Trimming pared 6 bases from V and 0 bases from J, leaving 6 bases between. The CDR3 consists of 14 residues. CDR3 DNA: TGTGCCAGCAGGTCTAGCTCTGGGGCCAACGTCCTGACTTTC. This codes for CASRSSSGANVLTF.

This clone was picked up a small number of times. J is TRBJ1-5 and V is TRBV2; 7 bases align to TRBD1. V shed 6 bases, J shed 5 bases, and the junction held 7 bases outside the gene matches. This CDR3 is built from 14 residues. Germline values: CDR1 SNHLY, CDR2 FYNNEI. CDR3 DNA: TGTGCCAGCAGCCCGGACAGGAACTATCAGCCCCAGCATTTT. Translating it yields CASSPDRNYQPQHF.

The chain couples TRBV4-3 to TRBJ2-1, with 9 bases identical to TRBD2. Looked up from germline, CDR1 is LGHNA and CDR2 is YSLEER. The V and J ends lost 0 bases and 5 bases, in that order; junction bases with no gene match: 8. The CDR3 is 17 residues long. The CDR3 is CASSQDSPSGADNEQFF. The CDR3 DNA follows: TGCGCCAGCAGCCAAGATTCCCCTAGCGGGGCTGACAATGAGCAGTTCTTC.

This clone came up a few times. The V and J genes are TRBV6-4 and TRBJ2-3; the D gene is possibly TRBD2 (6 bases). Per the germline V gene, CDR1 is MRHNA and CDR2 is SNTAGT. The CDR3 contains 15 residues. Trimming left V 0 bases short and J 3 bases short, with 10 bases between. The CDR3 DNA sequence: TGTGCCAGCAGTGACTCTGGTCTAGCGACAGATACGCAGTATTTT. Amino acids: CASSDSGLATDTQYF.

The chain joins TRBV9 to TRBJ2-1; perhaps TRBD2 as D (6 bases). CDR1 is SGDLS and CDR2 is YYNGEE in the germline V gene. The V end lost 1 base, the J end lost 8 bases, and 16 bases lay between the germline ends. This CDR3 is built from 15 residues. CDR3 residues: CASSVSGTPVDEQFF. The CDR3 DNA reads TGTGCCAGCAGCGTATCGGGGACTCCCGTGGATGAGCAGTTCTTC.

The CDR3 protein is CASSGTGGPQETQYF. The CDR3 nucleotides read TGTGCCAGCAGTGGAACAGGGGGCCCTCAAGAGACCCAGTACTTC. The rearrangement links TRBV2 to TRBJ2-5; 9 bases agree with TRBD1. This CDR3 is built from 15 residues. The V segment lost 4 bases and the J segment 2 bases; nucleotides outside the gene matches: 5. The V gene's germline CDR1 is SNHLY and CDR2 FYNNEI.

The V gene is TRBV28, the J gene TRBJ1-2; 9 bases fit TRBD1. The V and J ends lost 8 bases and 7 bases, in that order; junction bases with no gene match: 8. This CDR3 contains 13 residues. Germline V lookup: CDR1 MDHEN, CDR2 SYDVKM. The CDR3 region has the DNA TGTGCCAGCCTACCGGGACAGGGTTTTGGCTACACCTTC. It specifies CASLPGQGFGYTF.

CDR3 amino acids: CASTLDRAGEQFF. The DNA for the CDR3 is TGTGCCAGCACCCTGGACAGGGCTGGTGAGCAGTTCTTC. V is TRBV2 and J is TRBJ2-1, with 8 nucleotides matching TRBD1. With 7 bases clipped from V and 9 bases from J, the junction kept 8 bases outside the gene matches. The CDR3 has 13 amino acids. Germline assignment: CDR1 SNHLY and CDR2 FYNNEI. Drawing the rest from reference TRBV2 and TRBJ2-1, the complete variable domain is EPEVTQTPSHQVTQMGQEVILRCVPISNHLYFYWYRQILGQKVEFLVSFYNNEISEKSEIFDDQFSVERPDGSNFTLKIRSTKLEDSAMYFCASTLDRAGEQFFGPGTRLTVL.

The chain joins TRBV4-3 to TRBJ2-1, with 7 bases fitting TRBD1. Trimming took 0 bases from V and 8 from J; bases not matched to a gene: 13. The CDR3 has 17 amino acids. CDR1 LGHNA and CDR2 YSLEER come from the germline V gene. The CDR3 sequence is CASSQDLVRGYGDEQFF. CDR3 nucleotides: TGCGCCAGCAGCCAAGATCTTGTCAGGGGGTATGGGGATGAGCAGTTCTTC.

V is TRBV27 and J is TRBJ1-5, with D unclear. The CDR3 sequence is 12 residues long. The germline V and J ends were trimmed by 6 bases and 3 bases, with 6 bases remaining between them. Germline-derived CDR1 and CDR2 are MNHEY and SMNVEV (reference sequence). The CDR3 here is CASSSNNQPQHF. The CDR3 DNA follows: TGTGCCAGCAGCAGTAACAATCAGCCCCAGCATTTT.

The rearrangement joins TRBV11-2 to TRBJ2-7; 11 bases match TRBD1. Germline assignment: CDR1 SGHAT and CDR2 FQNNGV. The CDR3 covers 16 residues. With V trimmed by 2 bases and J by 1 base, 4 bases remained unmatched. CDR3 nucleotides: TGTGCCAGCAGCTTACTCGGACAGGGGGCTTCCTACGAGCAGTACTTC. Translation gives CASSLLGQGASYEQYF.